This T cell receptor (beta chain) was recovered during a study of cytomegalovirus exposure and HLA in healthy donors. In germline, CDR1 is SGDLS, CDR2 YYNGEE. The CDR3 is 15 residues long. V was pared by 0 bases and J by 5 bases, with 15 bases between. Amplification used 60 Vbeta primers and 13 Jbeta primers. Profiling relied on immunoSEQ multiplex PCR, and the TCRdb table lists in-frame clones only, not all of them. The sample carries 150,000 or so clones, approximately 80% recorded once. The receptor was isolated from a male donor in good health and CMV-seropositive. This chain uses TRBV9 with TRBJ2-7, with TRBD1 as a possible D gene (5 bases). Sequenced input: PBMCs. The CDR3 is CASSVAEQGADEQYF. The DNA for the CDR3 is TGTGCCAGCAGCGTAGCTGAGCAGGGCGCGGACGAGCAGTACTTC.